This T cell receptor beta chain was sequenced for a study of blood T cell repertoires in COVID-19. Some clones are missing from TCRdb's copy, which holds only in-frame ones; the method was immunoSEQ multiplex PCR. The sample lists fewer than 150,000 clones, around 78% occurring once. Trimming removed 4 bases from V and 1 base from J, with 13 bases in between. Per germline, CDR1 GTSNPN and CDR2 SVGIG (reference sequence). The CDR3 extends over 14 amino acids. Sequencing was performed on peripheral blood. The genes are TRBV30 and TRBJ1-1; a possible D gene is TRBD1 (6 bases). This sequence was found in a human donor in a cohort sampled during active COVID-19. The CDR3 coding sequence is TGTGCCTGGACCGTCGGACAGAAGAACACTGAAGCTTTCTTT. It is translated as CAWTVGQKNTEAFF.